This TCR beta chain came from a study of shared clonotypes between healthy human individuals (TCRdb year 2020). Regarding the complete study: A couple of women and a few men aged 18 to 49 years were included in the cohort. To estimate repertoire size and how much clonotype sharing occurs between individuals, the study deeply sequenced the blood TCR repertoires of 4 to 6 healthy adults. Each donor's leukapheresis produced roughly between roughly 0.9 and 8.9 billion PBMCs. Libraries were prepared and TCR repertoires were sequenced by different laboratories using diverse techniques, in order to increase sequencing depth and limit assay-specific biases. For each donor, three plates each were used for CD4 naive and CD4 memory, two plates were used for CD8 naive, and one plate was used for CD8 memory. Results and caveats for the whole study, not just this receptor: Estimated clonotype richness was generally larger for naive than for memory subsets. Sampling was restricted to blood, and TCR repertoires in tissue are likely to differ from TCR repertoires in blood. Compared with non-shared clonotypes, the clonotypes found in all four sorted-subset donors had higher generation probabilities. Based on pairwise subsampling, the degree of clonotype sharing among donors was expected to be affected by sequencing depth. When several donors were compared, the shared fraction of clonotypes was about 5.2% for naive CD4, roughly 3.3% for naive CD8, more than 2% for memory CD4, and 0.35% to 0.4% for memory CD8. Rarefaction of sorted-subset datasets indicated incomplete sequencing despite the large sequencing depth. Because the study included only a small number of donors, the genetic and exposure-history diversity represented was limited.

TCR CDR3 regions were amplified from genomic DNA by multiplex PCR using the deep immunoSEQ assay. Extracted genomic DNA from each cell subset was distributed evenly across all wells of several immunoSEQ 96-well plates, and each plate was treated as a replicate. Each replicate PCR for sorted subsets received approximately 200 ng genomic DNA, equal to about 30,000 T cell genomes. Purified libraries were measured with a Qubit 3.0 fluorometer, size-checked on a Bioanalyzer 2100, and measured again with the KAPA Library Quantification kit. Each immunoSEQ 96-well plate was sequenced on its own single-read 150-cycle Illumina NextSeq 550 flow cell. In the source study's methods: Because only junctional sequences without quality scores were contained in the immunoSEQ output, filtering matching that applied to full-length reads could not be performed. Sequences were annotated with PyIR, a Python wrapper for IgBLAST v1.9, and V/J genes and CDR3 were assigned using IMGT germline references. Reads were filtered out if the reads had weak V/J assignments (E-value above 1e-6), no CDR3, stop codons, out-of-frame junctions, or ambiguous translated residues. A V3J clonotype was defined by an identical inferred V gene, J gene, and CDR3 amino acid sequence. The percentage overlap between two repertoires was calculated by dividing the number of shared unique clonotypes by the size of the smaller repertoire. Repertoire richness was assessed with RTK rarefaction, the Chao1 estimator, and Recon v2.1 estimates of unobserved clonotypes. Generation probabilities were computed with OLGA for all TCRbeta clonotypes obtained by the gDNA method from a handful of donors. Entries here come from immuneACCESS through TCRdb and include only in-frame sequences with V and J called. Some clones fail to appear in such tables; in the studies checked, an unresolved V gene covers under half of the shortfall, and the cause of the remainder is unknown. V and J calls and clone size are those listed in that table; D and trimming were worked out from the DNA. The sample profile shows about 1,800,000 clones; about 95% of them were found once. 1% to 1.5% of the sample is in the top ten clones.

The CDR3, cysteine through phenylalanine, is 16 amino acids long. The CDR3 DNA has 48 bases and is translated from base 1. Sequences SGHAT (CDR1) and FQNNGV (CDR2) are obtained from the germline V gene. Relative to germline, V is 5 bases shorter and J is 7 bases shorter, with 20 bases between their ends. CD8 naive samples were obtained by positive selection for CCR7 among CD45RO-negative cells, yielding a CD45RA+CCR7+ population from which TemRA cells were excluded. The donors were healthy, HIV-negative adults with no recently reported acute infections or vaccinations. Only Caucasian adults living in Nashville, Tennessee, USA were represented among the donors. Blood was obtained by leukapheresis, after which PBMCs were separated by Ficoll-Histopaque density gradient centrifugation and cryopreserved in liquid nitrogen vapor phase. Analytical flow cytometry was used to check the purity and quantity of each magnetically sorted T cell population. Genomic DNA was isolated from every sorted fraction and measured by UV absorbance on a Nanodrop 2000c.

A few counts support this clone. The specificity of this receptor is unknown. No base qualities exist here, and no much larger clone lies one base off it. The origin of this receptor is a young man in good health. The chain uses TRBV11-2 and TRBJ2-2; the D gene could be either TRBD1 or TRBD2, each agreeing at 7 bases. Input material: naive CD8+ T cells sorted from blood. Interpreted using the paper, the cell subset or site label stands for: CD45RA+CCR7+. The CDR3 protein sequence reads: CASSLRGGGMGGELFF. The sequenced DNA: TGTGCCAGCAGCCTTCGGGGAGGGGGCATGGGCGGGGAGCTGTTTTTT.